This T cell receptor (beta chain) was sequenced in a study of blood T cells in healthy people across ages. This clonotype has more than one count but fewer than ten. Its antigen remains unknown. Study-level points and caveats: Shifts in expanded clonotypes may have been confounded by donor CMV status, which was unknown.

Alongside a J-beta primer mix, a sample-barcoded 5' primer served in a second PCR lasting about 7 to 11 cycles. TCRdb re-derived calls from the 5' RACE reads in MiXCR, one entry per CDR3 protein. Of some 1,800,000 distinct CDR3 sequences in the sample, about 39% were seen once. The sequenced sample consisted of blood. This TCR derives from a human donor in good health.

The CDR3 spells CASSLAGAAVGVTDTQYF. The CDR3 coding sequence is TGTGCCAGCAGCTTAGCAGGGGCAGCCGTGGGGGTGACAGATACGCAGTATTTT. This sequence joins TRBV7-6 and TRBJ2-3, with D possibly called TRBD1 or TRBD2 (5 bases each). Germline V gene sequence: CDR1 SGHVS, CDR2 FNYEAQ. This CDR3 is 18 amino acids long. V shed 0 bases and J shed 3 bases, with 19 bases lying between them.